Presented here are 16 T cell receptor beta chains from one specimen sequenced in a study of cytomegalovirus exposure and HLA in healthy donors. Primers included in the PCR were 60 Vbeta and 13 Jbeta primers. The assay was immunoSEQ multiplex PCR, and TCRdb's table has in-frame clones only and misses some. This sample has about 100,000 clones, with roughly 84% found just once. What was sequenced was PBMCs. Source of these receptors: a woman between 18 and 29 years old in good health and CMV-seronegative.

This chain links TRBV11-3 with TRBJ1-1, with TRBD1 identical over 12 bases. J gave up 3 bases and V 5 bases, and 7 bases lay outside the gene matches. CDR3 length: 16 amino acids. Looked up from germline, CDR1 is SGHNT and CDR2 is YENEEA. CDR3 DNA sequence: TGTGCCAGCAGCCTAGGGACAGGGGGCAGTGACACTGAAGCTTTCTTT. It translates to CASSLGTGGSDTEAFF.

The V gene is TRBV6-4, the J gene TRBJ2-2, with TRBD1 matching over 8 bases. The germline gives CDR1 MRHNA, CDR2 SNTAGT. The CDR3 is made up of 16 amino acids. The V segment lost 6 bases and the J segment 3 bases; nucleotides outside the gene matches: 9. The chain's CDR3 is CASSQETGVDTGELFF. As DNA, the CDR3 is TGTGCCAGCAGCCAGGAGACAGGGGTCGACACCGGGGAGCTGTTTTTT.

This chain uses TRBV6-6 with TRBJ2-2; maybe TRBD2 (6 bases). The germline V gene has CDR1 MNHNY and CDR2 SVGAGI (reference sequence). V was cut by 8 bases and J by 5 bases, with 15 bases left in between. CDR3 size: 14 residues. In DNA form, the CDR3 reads TGTGCCAGCCAGACTAGTTTATCGACCGGGGAGCTGTTTTTT. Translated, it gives CASQTSLSTGELFF.

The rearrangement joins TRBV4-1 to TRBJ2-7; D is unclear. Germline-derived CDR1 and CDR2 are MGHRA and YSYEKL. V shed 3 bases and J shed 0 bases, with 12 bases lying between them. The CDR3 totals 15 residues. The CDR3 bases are TGCGCCAGCAGCCAGGTCGACCGGAGCTCCTACGAGCAGTACTTC. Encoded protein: CASSQVDRSSYEQYF.

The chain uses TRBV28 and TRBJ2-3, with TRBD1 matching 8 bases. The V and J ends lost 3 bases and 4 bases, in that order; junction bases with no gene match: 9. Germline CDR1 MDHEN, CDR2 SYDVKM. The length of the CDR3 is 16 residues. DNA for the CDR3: TGTGCCAGCAGTTTCAGGGGACAGGTGGGGGCAGATACGCAGTATTTT. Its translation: CASSFRGQVGADTQYF.

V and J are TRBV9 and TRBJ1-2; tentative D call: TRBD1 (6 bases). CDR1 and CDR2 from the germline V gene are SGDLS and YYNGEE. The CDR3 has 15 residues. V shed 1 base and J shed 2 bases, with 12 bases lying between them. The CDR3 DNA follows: TGTGCCAGCAGCGTATCTTGGGACAAGAACTATGGCTACACCTTC. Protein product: CASSVSWDKNYGYTF.

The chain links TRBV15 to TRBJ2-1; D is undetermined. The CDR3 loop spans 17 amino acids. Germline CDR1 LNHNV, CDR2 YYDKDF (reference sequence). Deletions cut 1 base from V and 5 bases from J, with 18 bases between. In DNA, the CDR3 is TGTGCCACCAGCAGAGTATTGGCTAGTCCCCTAGACAATGAGCAGTTCTTC. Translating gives CATSRVLASPLDNEQFF.

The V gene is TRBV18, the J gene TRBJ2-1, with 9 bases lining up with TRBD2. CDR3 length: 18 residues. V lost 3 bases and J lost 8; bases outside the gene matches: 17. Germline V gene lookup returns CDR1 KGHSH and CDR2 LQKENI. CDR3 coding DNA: TGTGCCAGCTCACCTCGGCAGGAAGATCTAGCGGGGTCTGATGAGCAGTTCTTC. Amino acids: CASSPRQEDLAGSDEQFF. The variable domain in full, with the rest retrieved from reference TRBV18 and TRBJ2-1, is NAGVMQNPRHLVRRRGQEARLRCSPMKGHSHVYWYRQLPEEGLKFMVYLQKENIIDESGMPKERFSAEFPKEGPSILRIQQVVRGDSAAYFCASSPRQEDLAGSDEQFFGPGTRLTVL.

CDR3 region: CASSPFGQGGIYEQYF. The CDR3 DNA is TGTGCCAGCAGTCCCTTCGGACAGGGGGGGATCTACGAGCAGTACTTC. This chain uses TRBV27 with TRBJ2-7, with 10 bases aligning to TRBD1. With 5 bases clipped from V and 3 bases from J, the junction kept 10 bases outside the gene matches. CDR1 is MNHEY and CDR2 is SMNVEV in the germline V gene (reference sequence). The CDR3 loop spans 16 amino acids.

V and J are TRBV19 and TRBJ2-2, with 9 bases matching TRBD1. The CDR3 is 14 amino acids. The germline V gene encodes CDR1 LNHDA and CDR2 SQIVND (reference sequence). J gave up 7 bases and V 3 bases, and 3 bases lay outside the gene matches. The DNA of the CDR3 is TGTGCCAGTAGTATCGGACAGGGGATCGGGGAGCTGTTTTTT. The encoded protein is CASSIGQGIGELFF.

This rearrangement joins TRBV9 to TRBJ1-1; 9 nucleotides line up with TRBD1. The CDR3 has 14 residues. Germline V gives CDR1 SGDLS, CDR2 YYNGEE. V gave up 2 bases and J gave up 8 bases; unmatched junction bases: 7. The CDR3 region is CASSVVQGAAEAFF. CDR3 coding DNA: TGTGCCAGCAGCGTCGTACAGGGGGCGGCCGAAGCTTTCTTT.

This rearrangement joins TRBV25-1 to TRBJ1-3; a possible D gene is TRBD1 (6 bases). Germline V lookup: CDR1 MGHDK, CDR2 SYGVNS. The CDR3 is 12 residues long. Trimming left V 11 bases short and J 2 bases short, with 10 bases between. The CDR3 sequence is CAGKGAGNTIYF. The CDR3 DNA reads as TGTGCCGGCAAGGGGGCTGGAAACACCATATATTTT.

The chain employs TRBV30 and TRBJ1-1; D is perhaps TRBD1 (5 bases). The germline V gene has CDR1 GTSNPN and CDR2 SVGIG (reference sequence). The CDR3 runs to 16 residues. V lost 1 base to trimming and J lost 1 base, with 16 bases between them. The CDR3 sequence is CAWSARVTMWNTEAFF. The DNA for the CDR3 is TGTGCCTGGAGTGCCAGGGTGACGATGTGGAACACTGAAGCTTTCTTT.

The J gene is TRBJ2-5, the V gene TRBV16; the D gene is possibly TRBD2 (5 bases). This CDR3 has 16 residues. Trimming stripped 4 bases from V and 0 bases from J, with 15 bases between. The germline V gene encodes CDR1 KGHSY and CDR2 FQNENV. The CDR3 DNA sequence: TGTGCCAGCAGCCTCGCCAGAACGGGGTACCAAGAGACCCAGTACTTC. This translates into CASSLARTGYQETQYF.

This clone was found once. Here the CDR3 reads CASSVQGVNSKNIQYF. DNA of the CDR3: TGCGCCAGCAGTGTTCAGGGGGTTAACTCCAAAAACATTCAGTACTTC. The chain has TRBV10-2 and TRBJ2-4, with TRBD1 matching over 7 bases. Trimming cost V 4 bases and J 2 bases; bases outside gene matches: 8. The CDR3 loop spans 16 amino acids. CDR1 WSHSY and CDR2 SAAADI come from the germline V gene.

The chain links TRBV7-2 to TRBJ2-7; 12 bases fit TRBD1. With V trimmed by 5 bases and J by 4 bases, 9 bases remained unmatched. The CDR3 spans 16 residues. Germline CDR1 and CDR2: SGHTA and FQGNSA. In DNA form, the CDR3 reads TGTGCCAGCAGCACCTCTTTGGGACAGGGGGCTTACGAGCAGTACTTC. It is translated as CASSTSLGQGAYEQYF.